The source of this T cell receptor (beta chain) is a study of CD8+ T cells in alopecia areata. Alopecia areata patients gave lesional scalp punch biopsies and peripheral blood samples. Extracted RNA was reverse transcribed, and the resulting cDNA served as sequencing template. Assay: immunoSEQ multiplex PCR; the TCRdb copy retains only in-frame clones and omits some. There are approximately 8,000 clones in the sample; about two thirds occur only once, and over 13% lies in the top ten. This sequence was found in a human donor with alopecia areata. The sample in question was skin, obtained at week 0.

CDR3 loop: CASSPPPGRNTEAFF. The CDR3, as DNA: TGTGCCAGCTCACCACCGCCGGGGCGGAACACTGAAGCTTTCTTT. This chain uses TRBV18 with TRBJ1-1; D perhaps matches TRBD1 (5 bases). There are 15 residues in the CDR3. V dropped 0 bases and J dropped 1 base, with 9 bases sitting between them. Germline CDR1 and CDR2: KGHSH and LQKENI.